This TCR beta chain was sequenced during a study of T cell responses to AZD1222 COVID-19 vaccine. Some clones are missing from TCRdb's copy, which holds only in-frame ones; the method was immunoSEQ multiplex PCR. The sample comprises 120,000 or so clones, roughly 84% of which are singletons, and roughly a quarter rests with the top ten. Per germline, CDR1 LNHNV and CDR2 YYDKDF (reference sequence). The CDR3 contains 15 residues. Trimming shortened V by 1 base and J by 1 base, and 10 bases separated the two germline ends. Of note for this clone: The antigen is unknown.

Study results and limitations: Donors in the cohort were predominantly white British and more often female, and clonal diversity was possibly underestimated. Spike-specific TCR breadth and depth both grew after two AZD1222 doses. Unmutated variant regions are reportedly targeted by nearly half of spike-specific TCRs.

The TCR was taken from an adult who received the AZD1222 COVID-19 vaccine. Specimen: peripheral blood, collected 28 days after the second AZD1222 dose. The V and J genes are TRBV15 and TRBJ1-1; D gene uncertain. CDR3 region: CATSRVSPANTEAFF. The CDR3 coding sequence is TGTGCCACCAGCAGAGTGTCCCCCGCGAACACTGAAGCTTTCTTT.